The present TCR beta chain was sequenced within a study of shared clonotypes between healthy human individuals. The wider study: Each donor had three CD4 naive, three CD4 memory, two CD8 naive and one CD8 memory plate. The study, taken as a whole, reports: Naive subsets tended to show greater estimated richness than memory subsets. Donor clonotype sharing was expected to depend on sequencing depth.

A word on this clone: The antigen is undetermined.

CDR3 length: 14 amino acids. CDR1 and CDR2 (germline): SQVTM, ANQGSEA. Produced via immunoSEQ multiplex PCR; TCRdb's table is partial and in-frame only. The table includes 2 million to 2.5 million clones, less than 95% detected once. The chain employs TRBV29-1 and TRBJ2-5; 7 bases line up with TRBD1. The DNA end favors TRBJ2-7, so the J call may be wrong. The sequenced sample consisted of naive CD4+ T cells from PBMCs. Indicated subset: CD45RA+ positively selected. The clonotype originates from a man between 18 and 29 years old in good health. Some clones in this sample may be carry-over from other donors' samples. The CDR3 coding sequence is TGCAGCGTTGGCCCCCTGCAGGGGGCCTACGAGCAGTACTTC. It translates to CSVGPLQGAYEQYF.